The sequence of this T cell receptor (beta chain) was determined in a study of CD8 T cells in ankylosing spondylitis. General observations from the study: What appeared characteristic of ankylosing spondylitis blood was a TCR beta motif of under 10 highly homologous variants. The clones that were linked to disease were reported to be significantly enriched in matched synovial fluid samples from ankylosing spondylitis patients. Earlier work had already found some motif variants in reactive arthritis synovial fluid and blood.

The CDR3 sequence is 13 residues long. Germline-derived CDR1 and CDR2 are SGHVS and FNYEAQ. With 5 bases clipped from V and 8 bases from J, the junction kept 5 bases outside the gene matches. Regarding this clonotype: The target antigen is unknown.

Generation of TCR beta libraries employed quantitative 5'-RACE incorporating molecular barcodes. TCRdb passed the 5' RACE reads through MiXCR, listing each CDR3 protein once. The sample holds under 550,000 distinct CDR3 sequences, about 24% seen once. The sequenced sample consisted of blood, either unsorted or a sorted T cell fraction (not recorded which). This chain joins TRBV7-6 and TRBJ2-1, with 8 nucleotides matching TRBD2. This clonotype originated in a male donor with ankylosing spondylitis. As DNA, the CDR3 is TGTGCCAGCAGCACCAGCGGGAGCCATGAGCAGTTCTTC. It codes for CASSTSGSHEQFF.